These 9 T cell receptor beta chains were sequenced from one sample in a study of blood T cell repertoires in COVID-19. The data were produced by immunoSEQ multiplex PCR, yet TCRdb's version contains in-frame clones alone and is incomplete. The table records 200,000 or so clones, 85% to 90% of them present only once. Sequencing was performed on peripheral blood. These TCRs come from a man aged 30 to 39 with COVID-19, enrolled during active disease.

This chain links TRBV10-3 with TRBJ2-1, with 14 positions matching TRBD2. The germline CDR1 and CDR2 sequences are ENHRY and SYGVKD. V gave up 5 bases and J gave up 5 bases; unmatched junction bases: 11. The CDR3 totals 18 residues. This CDR3 is CAISRLAGGPGRDNEQFF. CDR3 bases: TGTGCCATCAGTCGACTAGCGGGAGGGCCTGGCCGCGACAATGAGCAGTTCTTC.

The rearrangement joins TRBV6-5 to TRBJ1-5; a weak D match, TRBD1 (5 bases). The CDR3 contains 14 residues. Germline V lookup: CDR1 MNHEY, CDR2 SVGAGI. Trimming took off 6 bases at V and 5 bases at J, with 14 bases between the two ends. The CDR3 nucleotides read TGTGCCAGCAGGCGGGGCAGCTATGATCAGCCCCAGCATTTT. This sequence encodes CASRRGSYDQPQHF.

The V and J genes are TRBV21-1 and TRBJ2-3; the tabulated D call, TRBD2, remains unverified against the DNA. TRBV21-1 is shown as a pseudogene. The CDR3 is made up of 19 amino acids. The CDR3 reads CASSKGGRLAGDITDTQYF. The CDR3 DNA sequence: TGTGCCAGCAGCAAAGGGGGCAGGCTAGCGGGGGACATCACAGATACGCAGTATTTT.

On this clone itself: One junction end disagrees with the germline gene, perhaps due to a read error. V gene TRBV5-1 combines with J gene TRBJ2-1, with TRBD2 matching over 11 bases. The CDR3 runs 16 residues. Germline V gives CDR1 SGHRS, CDR2 YFSETQ. The CDR3 spells CASSLIAGGPYDEQFF. In DNA form, the CDR3 reads TGCGCCAGCAGCTTGATAGCGGGGGGGCCCTACGATGAGCAGTTCTTC.

The chain uses TRBV5-4 and TRBJ1-3; 7 nucleotides match TRBD1. CDR1 is SGHNT, CDR2 YYREEE, per germline (reference sequence). The CDR3 runs 15 residues. V lost 4 bases to trimming and J lost 2 bases; unmatched junction nucleotides: 6. CDR3 nucleotides: TGTGCCAGCAGCGCCCGACAGGGTACTGGAAACACCATATATTTT. Translating gives CASSARQGTGNTIYF.

This clone was seen a few times. CDR3 region: CASSVVNGRRSTYNEQFF. The CDR3 coding sequence is TGTGCCAGCAGTGTGGTGAACGGGAGGAGGAGCACCTACAATGAGCAGTTCTTC. This sequence joins TRBV2 and TRBJ2-1; 7 nucleotides align to TRBD2. CDR1 and CDR2 from the germline V gene are SNHLY and FYNNEI. The trim removed 4 bases at V and 2 bases at J, leaving 14 bases unmatched. The CDR3 is 18 amino acids.

V and J are TRBV7-8 and TRBJ1-5, with 12 positions matching TRBD1. Germline V gene data show CDR1 as SGHVS and CDR2 as FQNEAQ. The CDR3 consists of 16 residues. V trimming: 1 base; J trimming: 6 bases; junction bases outside the gene matches: 4. The CDR3 protein is CASSLDGTGGGQPQHF. The DNA for the CDR3 is TGTGCCAGCAGCTTAGACGGGACAGGGGGCGGTCAGCCCCAGCATTTT.

The CDR3 here is CASSIGDRGNSPLHF. CDR3 in DNA: TGTGCCAGTAGTATAGGGGACAGGGGAAATTCACCCCTCCACTTT. The chain carries TRBV19 and TRBJ1-6; 10 positions match TRBD1. CDR1 is LNHDA and CDR2 is SQIVND in the germline V gene (reference sequence). This CDR3 contains 15 residues. J was trimmed by 7 bases and V by 1 base; bases with no gene match: 1.

The J gene is TRBJ2-1, the V gene TRBV10-3; TRBD1 matches at 9 bases. The germline CDR1 and CDR2 sequences are ENHRY and SYGVKD. V shed 10 bases and J 6 bases; nucleotides not matched to a gene: 10. The CDR3 totals 14 residues. The CDR3 DNA is TGTGCCACCGGGACAGGGAATGTGGGCAATGAGCAGTTCTTC. Translation gives CATGTGNVGNEQFF.